The 2 T cell receptor beta chains presented below share a single source sample, sequenced in a study of tumor-infiltrating lymphocytes in localized non-small cell lung cancer. This table comes from immunoSEQ multiplex PCR, and its TCRdb copy is limited to in-frame clones, with some not included. The sample holds 15,000 to 20,000 clones, less than 55% seen once. The sample taken for sequencing was lung tumor tissue. The receptors shown here come from a human donor with non-small cell lung cancer.

The CDR3: CASSPIAGYEQYF. The CDR3, as DNA: TGTGCCAGCAGCCCCATAGCAGGGTACGAGCAGTACTTC. The chain carries TRBV11-1 and TRBJ2-7; possible D gene TRBD1, 5 bases. The CDR3 contains 13 residues. Looked up from germline, CDR1 is SGHAT and CDR2 is FQDESV (reference sequence). Between the trimmed V and J ends, which lost 5 bases and 4 bases, there was a span of 12 bases. Filled out from reference TRBV11-1 and TRBJ2-7, the complete variable domain reads EAEVAQSPRYKITEKSQAVAFWCDPISGHATLYWYRQILGQGPELLVQFQDESVVDDSQLPKDRFSAERLKGVDSTLKIQPAELGDSAMYLCASSPIAGYEQYFGPGTRLTVT.

This clone turned up a few times. V is TRBV19 and J is TRBJ2-7; a possible D gene is TRBD1 (5 bases). Germline V gene data show CDR1 as LNHDA and CDR2 as SQIVND (reference sequence). The ends were cut back, 1 base at V and 2 bases at J, with 12 bases in the middle. The CDR3 has 15 amino acids. The CDR3, as DNA: TGTGCCAGTAGTATAGTTACAGGCGCGCCCTACGAGCAGTACTTC. Amino acid sequence: CASSIVTGAPYEQYF.